Listed below are T cell receptor beta chains from one sample, sequenced in a study of OX40 agonist ivuxolimab in advanced cancers. Generated by immunoSEQ multiplex PCR, the TCRdb table keeps only in-frame clones and is missing some. The sample lists 45,000 to 55,000 clones, approximately 83% occurring once. Sequencing was performed on CD4+ or CD8+ T cells sorted from blood, taken in a trial of the OX40 agonist ivuxolimab. These TCRs come from an adult with an advanced solid tumor such as melanoma, head and neck, liver or kidney cancer. CDR3s leave out the opening cysteine and the closing phenylalanine or tryptophan. The order of the fields is J gene, V gene, clone size, CDR3 protein. Clone size is shown for a subset of rows, as once, few, many or a class of expanded clone.

J gene: TRBJ1-4; V gene: TRBV7-2; clone size: .; CDR3 protein: ASSQGRADEKLF
J gene: TRBJ2-5; V gene: TRBV7-2; clone size: once; CDR3 protein: ASSYTSGGRGETQY
J gene: TRBJ1-3; V gene: TRBV7-2; clone size: once; CDR3 protein: ASSLTGGADTIY
J gene: TRBJ1-5; V gene: TRBV19; clone size: .; CDR3 protein: ASSMDKNQPQH
J gene: TRBJ1-4; V gene: TRBV4-2; clone size: .; CDR3 protein: ASSQVGVGGGDNEKLF
J gene: TRBJ2-2; V gene: TRBV19; clone size: .; CDR3 protein: ASSRRDSTPRGELF
J gene: TRBJ2-7; V gene: TRBV19; clone size: .; CDR3 protein: ASSRRDTPQQY
J gene: TRBJ1-6; V gene: TRBV7-8; clone size: .; CDR3 protein: ASSLQGAASSYNSPLH
J gene: TRBJ2-2; V gene: TRBV9; clone size: .; CDR3 protein: ASSVRWGELF
J gene: TRBJ1-5; V gene: TRBV7-6; clone size: few; CDR3 protein: ASSLGENQPQH
J gene: TRBJ2-7; V gene: TRBV5-1; clone size: .; CDR3 protein: ASSLGTALAGYAYEQY
J gene: TRBJ1-6; V gene: TRBV2; clone size: .; CDR3 protein: ASTATVVGGSPLH
J gene: TRBJ2-7; V gene: TRBV7-9; clone size: .; CDR3 protein: ASSPTAYEQY
J gene: TRBJ1-6; V gene: TRBV19; clone size: medium-sized; CDR3 protein: ASSIATGGNSPLH
J gene: TRBJ1-5; V gene: TRBV6-6; clone size: once; CDR3 protein: ASHRSGQPQH
J gene: TRBJ2-3; V gene: TRBV7-2; clone size: .; CDR3 protein: ASSFGSGDTQY
J gene: TRBJ1-5; V gene: TRBV5-8; clone size: .; CDR3 protein: ASSLGRDSNQPQH
J gene: TRBJ1-1; V gene: TRBV5-5; clone size: .; CDR3 protein: ASSLQMNTEAF
J gene: TRBJ2-7; V gene: TRBV27; clone size: .; CDR3 protein: ASSMRQGSYEQY
J gene: TRBJ2-7; V gene: TRBV18; clone size: .; CDR3 protein: ASSPRDRFDYEQY
J gene: TRBJ1-2; V gene: TRBV29-1; clone size: .; CDR3 protein: SGEEGQGAHGYT
J gene: TRBJ2-1; V gene: TRBV5-4; clone size: .; CDR3 protein: ASSLALAGVRQNEQF
J gene: TRBJ1-4; V gene: TRBV5-4; clone size: .; CDR3 protein: ASSLIDNEKLF
J gene: TRBJ2-1; V gene: TRBV5-6; clone size: once; CDR3 protein: ASSLLETNEQF
J gene: TRBJ2-5; V gene: TRBV2; clone size: .; CDR3 protein: ASSERAGGQTQY
J gene: TRBJ2-7; V gene: TRBV14; clone size: .; CDR3 protein: ASSRGRDYEQY
J gene: TRBJ2-5; V gene: TRBV5-4; clone size: .; CDR3 protein: ASSPQGQETQY
J gene: TRBJ1-2; V gene: TRBV6-5; clone size: .; CDR3 protein: ASSYSRGVHGYT
J gene: TRBJ2-1; V gene: TRBV29-1; clone size: .; CDR3 protein: SVSSGISYNEQF
J gene: TRBJ2-5; V gene: TRBV10-3; clone size: .; CDR3 protein: AISDLAETQY
J gene: TRBJ1-4; V gene: TRBV18; clone size: .; CDR3 protein: ASSPQGEGEKLF
J gene: TRBJ1-6; V gene: TRBV6-5; clone size: .; CDR3 protein: ASSSRGLLNSPLH
J gene: TRBJ1-5; V gene: TRBV9; clone size: few; CDR3 protein: ASSVLFVRGEPQH
J gene: TRBJ1-2; V gene: TRBV19; clone size: .; CDR3 protein: ASSIQDYGYT
J gene: TRBJ1-4; V gene: TRBV9; clone size: few; CDR3 protein: ASSVRGSSNEKLF
J gene: TRBJ1-4; V gene: TRBV19; clone size: once; CDR3 protein: ASSIPGTGGEKLF
J gene: TRBJ1-1; V gene: TRBV7-3; clone size: .; CDR3 protein: ASSLTTATSNEAF
J gene: TRBJ2-3; V gene: TRBV4-1; clone size: .; CDR3 protein: ASSPQPSGGTDTQY
J gene: TRBJ2-1; V gene: TRBV4-3; clone size: once; CDR3 protein: ASSQPGPSLV
J gene: TRBJ2-6; V gene: TRBV10-2; clone size: few; CDR3 protein: ASSLTGGTGANVLT
J gene: TRBJ2-1; V gene: TRBV7-9; clone size: .; CDR3 protein: ASSLLDREGQF
J gene: TRBJ1-2; V gene: TRBV27; clone size: .; CDR3 protein: ASSPRPESVYT
J gene: TRBJ1-5; V gene: TRBV30; clone size: .; CDR3 protein: AWSSGSNQPQH
J gene: TRBJ1-3; V gene: TRBV6-6; clone size: .; CDR3 protein: ASSYSTRGQGNTIY